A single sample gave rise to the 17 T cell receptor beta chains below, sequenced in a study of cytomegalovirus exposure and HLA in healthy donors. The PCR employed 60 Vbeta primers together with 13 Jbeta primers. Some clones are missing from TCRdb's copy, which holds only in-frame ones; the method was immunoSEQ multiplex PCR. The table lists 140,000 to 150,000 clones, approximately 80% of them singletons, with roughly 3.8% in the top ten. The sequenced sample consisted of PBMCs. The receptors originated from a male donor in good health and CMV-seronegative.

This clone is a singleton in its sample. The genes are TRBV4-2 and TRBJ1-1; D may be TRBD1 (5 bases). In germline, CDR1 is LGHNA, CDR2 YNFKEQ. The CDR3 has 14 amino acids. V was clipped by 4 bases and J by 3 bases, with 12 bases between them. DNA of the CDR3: TGTGCCAGCAGCCCCCGAACAGGAGACACTGAAGCTTTCTTT. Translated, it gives CASSPRTGDTEAFF.

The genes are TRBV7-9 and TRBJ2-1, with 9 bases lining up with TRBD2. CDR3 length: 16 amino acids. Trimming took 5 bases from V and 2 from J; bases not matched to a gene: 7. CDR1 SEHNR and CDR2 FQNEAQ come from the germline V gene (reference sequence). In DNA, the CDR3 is TGTGCCAGCAGCCCCGAAAGACTAGCGGCCTACAATGAGCAGTTCTTC. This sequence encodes CASSPERLAAYNEQFF.

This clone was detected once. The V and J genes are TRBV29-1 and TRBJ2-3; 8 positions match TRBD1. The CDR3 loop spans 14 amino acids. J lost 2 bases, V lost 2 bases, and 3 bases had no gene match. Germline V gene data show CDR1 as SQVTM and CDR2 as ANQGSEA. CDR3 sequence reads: CSVETGGPTDTQYF. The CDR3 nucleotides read TGCAGCGTTGAAACAGGGGGTCCCACAGATACGCAGTATTTT.

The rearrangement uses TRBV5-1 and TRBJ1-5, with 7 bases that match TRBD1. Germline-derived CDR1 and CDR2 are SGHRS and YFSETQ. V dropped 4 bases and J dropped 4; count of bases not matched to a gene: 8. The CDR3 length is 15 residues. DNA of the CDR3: TGCGCCAGCAGCCCGGGACAGTCCAATAATCAGCCCCAGCATTTT. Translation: CASSPGQSNNQPQHF.

As DNA, the CDR3 is TGTGCCAGCAGCAAGGACAGGCCTTGCTCTGGAAACACCATATATTTT. It specifies CASSKDRPCSGNTIYF. The chain uses TRBV21-1 and TRBJ1-3; the table's D call, TRBD1, has no DNA check behind it. TRBV21-1 is deemed a pseudogene. The CDR3 sequence is 16 residues long.

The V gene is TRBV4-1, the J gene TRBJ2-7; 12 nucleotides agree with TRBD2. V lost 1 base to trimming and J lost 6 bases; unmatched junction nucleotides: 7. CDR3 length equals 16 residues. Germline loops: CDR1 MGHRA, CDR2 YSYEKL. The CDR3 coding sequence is TGCGCCAGCAGCCAAGGCCCTAGCGGGGGGGCTGGCGAGCAGTACTTC. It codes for CASSQGPSGGAGEQYF.

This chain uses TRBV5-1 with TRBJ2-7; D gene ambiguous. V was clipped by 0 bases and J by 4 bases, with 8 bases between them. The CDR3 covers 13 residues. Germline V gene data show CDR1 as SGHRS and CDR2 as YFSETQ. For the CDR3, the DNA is TGCGCCAGCAGCTTGGCCAGGTCTTACGAGCAGTACTTC. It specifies CASSLARSYEQYF.

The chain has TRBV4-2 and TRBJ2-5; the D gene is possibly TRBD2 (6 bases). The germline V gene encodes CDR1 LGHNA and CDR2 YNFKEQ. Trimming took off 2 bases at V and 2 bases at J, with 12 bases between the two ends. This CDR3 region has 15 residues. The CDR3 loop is CASSQWAGRQETQYF. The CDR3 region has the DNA TGTGCCAGCAGCCAATGGGCGGGACGGCAAGAGACCCAGTACTTC.

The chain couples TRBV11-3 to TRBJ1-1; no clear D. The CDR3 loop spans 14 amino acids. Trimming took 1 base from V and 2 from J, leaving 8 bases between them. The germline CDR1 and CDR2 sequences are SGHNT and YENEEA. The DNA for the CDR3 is TGTGCCAGCAGCTTAGGCCACGGTAACACTGAAGCTTTCTTT. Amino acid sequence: CASSLGHGNTEAFF.

The CDR3 protein is CASSFWDRNTGELFF. DNA for the CDR3: TGTGCCAGCAGCTTCTGGGACAGAAACACCGGGGAGCTGTTTTTT. V usage is TRBV7-2 and J usage is TRBJ2-2, with 7 bases that match TRBD1. This CDR3 has 15 amino acids. Losses at the gene ends were 3 bases for V and 2 bases for J; bases not matched to a gene: 3. CDR1 is SGHTA and CDR2 is FQGNSA in the germline V gene.

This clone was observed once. As DNA, the CDR3 is TGTGCCAGCAGCTTGGGACTAGCTTACACCGGGGAGCTGTTTTTT. This encodes CASSLGLAYTGELFF. V and J are TRBV5-4 and TRBJ2-2; 7 bases fit TRBD2. CDR1 is SGHNT and CDR2 is YYREEE in the germline V gene (reference sequence). The J segment lost 3 bases and the V segment lost 0 bases, leaving 2 bases of the junction unmatched. The length of the CDR3 is 15 residues.

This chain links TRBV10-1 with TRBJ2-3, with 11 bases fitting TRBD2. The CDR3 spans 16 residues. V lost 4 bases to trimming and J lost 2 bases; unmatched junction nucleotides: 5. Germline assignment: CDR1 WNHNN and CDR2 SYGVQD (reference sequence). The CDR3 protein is CASSAVAGGPTDTQYF. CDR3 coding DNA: TGCGCCAGCAGTGCAGTAGCGGGAGGGCCCACAGATACGCAGTATTTT.

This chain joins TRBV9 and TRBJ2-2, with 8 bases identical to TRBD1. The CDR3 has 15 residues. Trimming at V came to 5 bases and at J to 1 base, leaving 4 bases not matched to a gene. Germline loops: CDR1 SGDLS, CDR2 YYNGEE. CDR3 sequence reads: CASSRQGRNTGELFF. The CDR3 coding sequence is TGTGCCAGCAGTAGACAGGGGCGGAACACCGGGGAGCTGTTTTTT.

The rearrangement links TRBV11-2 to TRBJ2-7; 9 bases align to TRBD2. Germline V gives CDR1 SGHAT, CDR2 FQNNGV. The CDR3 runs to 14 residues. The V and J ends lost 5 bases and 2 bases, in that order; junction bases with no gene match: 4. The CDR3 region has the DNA TGTGCCAGCAGCCAGGGACTAGCTCCCTACGAGCAGTACTTC. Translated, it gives CASSQGLAPYEQYF.

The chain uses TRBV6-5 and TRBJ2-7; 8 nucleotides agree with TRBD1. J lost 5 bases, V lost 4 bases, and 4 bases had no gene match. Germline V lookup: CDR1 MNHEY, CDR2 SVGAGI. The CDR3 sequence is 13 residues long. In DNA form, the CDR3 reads TGTGCCAGCAGTTCGACAGGGGAAAACGAGCAGTACTTC. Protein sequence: CASSSTGENEQYF.

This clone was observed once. The CDR3 protein is CASRMGGPNTGELFF. CDR3 nucleotides: TGTGCCAGCCGTATGGGGGGGCCGAACACCGGGGAGCTGTTTTTT. The chain combines TRBV6-5 with TRBJ2-2, with a possible D match to TRBD2 (7 bases). Germline CDR1 reads MNHEY; CDR2 reads SVGAGI. The CDR3 totals 15 residues. Between the trimmed V and J ends, which lost 8 bases and 0 bases, there was a span of 13 bases.

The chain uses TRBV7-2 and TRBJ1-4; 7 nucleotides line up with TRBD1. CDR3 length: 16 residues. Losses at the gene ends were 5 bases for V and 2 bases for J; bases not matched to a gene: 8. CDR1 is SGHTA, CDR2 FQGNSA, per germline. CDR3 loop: CASSPTGRGTNEKLFF. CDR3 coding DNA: TGTGCCAGCAGCCCGACAGGGAGAGGGACTAATGAAAAACTGTTTTTT.